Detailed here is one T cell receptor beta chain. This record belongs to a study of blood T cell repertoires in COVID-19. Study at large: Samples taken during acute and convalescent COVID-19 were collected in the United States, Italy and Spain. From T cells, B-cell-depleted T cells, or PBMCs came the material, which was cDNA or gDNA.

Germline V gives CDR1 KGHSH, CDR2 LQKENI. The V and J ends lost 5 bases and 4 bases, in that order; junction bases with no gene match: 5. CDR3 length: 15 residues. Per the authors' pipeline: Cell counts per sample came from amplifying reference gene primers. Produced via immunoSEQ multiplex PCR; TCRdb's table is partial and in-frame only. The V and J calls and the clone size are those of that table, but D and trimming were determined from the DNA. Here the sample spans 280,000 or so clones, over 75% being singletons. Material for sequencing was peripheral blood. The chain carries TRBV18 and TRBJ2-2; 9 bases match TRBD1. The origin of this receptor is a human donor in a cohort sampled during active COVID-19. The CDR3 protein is CASSSGQGRTGELFF. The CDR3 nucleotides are TGTGCCAGCTCATCGGGACAGGGCCGCACCGGGGAGCTGTTTTTT.